This T cell receptor (beta chain) was observed in a study of T cell responses to AZD1222 COVID-19 vaccine. Concerning this clone itself: Antigen: not known.

Study-wide points: Possibly, clonal diversity was underestimated; donors were largely white British and included more females. Compared with day 0, the breadth and depth of the Spike-specific TCR repertoire rose significantly after two doses of AZD1222. In all cases, repertoires were sampled only after the peak T cell response.

The CDR3 sequence is 15 residues long. CDR1 is MNHEY and CDR2 is SMNVEV in the germline V gene (reference sequence). The ends were cut back, 4 bases at V and 1 base at J, with 13 bases in the middle. Sequencing was performed with immunoSEQ multiplex PCR; in TCRdb, only in-frame clones are kept and a portion is missing. This table has 150,000 to 200,000 clones, roughly 92% appearing once. This sequence originates from an adult who received the AZD1222 COVID-19 vaccine. This specimen consisted of peripheral blood, obtained 28 days after the second AZD1222 dose. The chain links TRBV27 to TRBJ1-2, with D possibly matching TRBD1 (6 bases). The DNA for the CDR3 is TGTGCCAGCAGTTCCCGGACAGAGCATAACTATGGCTACACCTTC. Translating it yields CASSSRTEHNYGYTF.